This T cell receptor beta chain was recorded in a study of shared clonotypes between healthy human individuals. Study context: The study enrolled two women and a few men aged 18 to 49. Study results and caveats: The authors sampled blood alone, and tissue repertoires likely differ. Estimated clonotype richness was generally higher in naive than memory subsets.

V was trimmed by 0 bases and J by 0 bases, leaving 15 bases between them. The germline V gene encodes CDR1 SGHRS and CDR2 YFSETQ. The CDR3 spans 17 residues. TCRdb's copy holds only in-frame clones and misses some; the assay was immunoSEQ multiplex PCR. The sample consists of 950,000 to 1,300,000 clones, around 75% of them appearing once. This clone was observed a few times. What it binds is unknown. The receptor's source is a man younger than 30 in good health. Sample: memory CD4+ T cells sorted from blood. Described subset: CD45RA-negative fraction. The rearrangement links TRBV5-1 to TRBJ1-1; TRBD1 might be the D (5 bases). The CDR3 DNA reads TGCGCCAGCAGCTTGGTGGCAGGGTGGGGAATGAACACTGAAGCTTTCTTT. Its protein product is CASSLVAGWGMNTEAFF.